The text below deals with one T cell receptor (beta chain). The sample originates from a study of T cells in Graves' hyperthyroidism and ophthalmopathy. Amplification of TCR beta CDR3 regions used RNA as the template. An initial round of RT-PCR targeting the TCR CDR3 relied on the HTBI primer set. TCRdb re-called the multiplex PCR reads through MiXCR, storing one row per CDR3 protein. In the table there are a few hundred thousand distinct CDR3 sequences, roughly 13% of which are singletons. The TCR was taken from a man between 25 and 39 years old with Graves' hyperthyroidism that later progressed to Graves' ophthalmopathy. The sequenced sample consisted of blood.

DNA for the CDR3: TGTGCCAGCTCACCACCGGGAAGGACAGGCAACTACGAGCAGTACTTC. Amino acid sequence: CASSPPGRTGNYEQYF. The J gene is TRBJ2-7, the V gene TRBV18, with 7 bases lining up with TRBD1. The CDR3 is made up of 16 amino acids. The J segment lost 3 bases and the V segment lost 0 bases, leaving 8 bases of the junction unmatched. Germline V gene sequence: CDR1 KGHSH, CDR2 LQKENI.